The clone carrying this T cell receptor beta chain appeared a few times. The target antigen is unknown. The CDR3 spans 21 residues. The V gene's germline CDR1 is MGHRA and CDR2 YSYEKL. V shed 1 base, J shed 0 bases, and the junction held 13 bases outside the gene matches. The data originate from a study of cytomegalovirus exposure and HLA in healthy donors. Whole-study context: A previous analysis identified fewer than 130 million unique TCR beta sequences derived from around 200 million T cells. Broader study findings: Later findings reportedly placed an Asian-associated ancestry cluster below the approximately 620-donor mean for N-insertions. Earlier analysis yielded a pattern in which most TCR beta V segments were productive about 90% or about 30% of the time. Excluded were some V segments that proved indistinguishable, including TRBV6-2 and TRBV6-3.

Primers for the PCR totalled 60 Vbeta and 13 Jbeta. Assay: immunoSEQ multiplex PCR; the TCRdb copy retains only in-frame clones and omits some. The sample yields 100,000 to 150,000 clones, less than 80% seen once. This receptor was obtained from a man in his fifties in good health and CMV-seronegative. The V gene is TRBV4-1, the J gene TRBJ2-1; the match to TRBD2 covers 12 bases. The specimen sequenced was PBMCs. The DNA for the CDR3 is TGCGCCAGCAGCCAAGTTGGGCTTCGGGGACTAGCGGGTAGCTCCTACAATGAGCAGTTCTTC. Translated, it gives CASSQVGLRGLAGSSYNEQFF.